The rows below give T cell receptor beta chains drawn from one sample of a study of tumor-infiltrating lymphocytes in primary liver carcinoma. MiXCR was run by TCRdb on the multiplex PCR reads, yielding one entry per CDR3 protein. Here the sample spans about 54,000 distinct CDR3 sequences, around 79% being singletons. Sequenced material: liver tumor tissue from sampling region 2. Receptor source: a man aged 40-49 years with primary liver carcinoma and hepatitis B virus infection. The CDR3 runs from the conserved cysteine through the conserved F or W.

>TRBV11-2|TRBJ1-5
CASSTGWFPESQHF
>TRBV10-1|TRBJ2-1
CASCGKRGSYNEQFF
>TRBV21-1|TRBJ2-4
CASSKRGIKGAVLAKNIQYF
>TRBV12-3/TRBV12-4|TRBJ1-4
CASGLALGGGEKLFF
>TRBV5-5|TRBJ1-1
CANSLTGFSPEAFF
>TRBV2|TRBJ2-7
CARGEFFAVRYF
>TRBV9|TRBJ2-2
CASSVGTGADTGELFF
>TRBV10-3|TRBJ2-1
CGISEQPEGEQFF
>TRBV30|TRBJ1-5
CAWSEGYRVRQPQHF
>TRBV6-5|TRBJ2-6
CASSRETGADVLTF
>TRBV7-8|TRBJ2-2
CDSSDGLAGTGELFF
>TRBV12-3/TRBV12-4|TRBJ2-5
CDSTRHSGRGETQYF
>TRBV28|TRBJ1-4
CASSNPGAGREKLFF
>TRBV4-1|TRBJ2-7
CASCPGSLTTYEQYF
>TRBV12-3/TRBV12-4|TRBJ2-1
CASGTSGGDEQFF
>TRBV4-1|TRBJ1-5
CASSQVQGPQHF
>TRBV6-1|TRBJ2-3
CASSERRPPTGDTQYF
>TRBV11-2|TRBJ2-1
CASSYSSTSRRGGGLF
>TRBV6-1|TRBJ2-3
CASSDSAGGPYSTDTQYF
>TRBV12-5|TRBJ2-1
CASDRAPGRGRHEQFF
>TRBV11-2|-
CASSLGINQPQYF
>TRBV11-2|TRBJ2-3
CASSERDRRTDAQYF
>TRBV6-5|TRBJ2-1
CASRVSGTGPNEQSF
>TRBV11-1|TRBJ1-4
CARSHSRGPNVKLFF
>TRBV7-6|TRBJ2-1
CASSLRQAGASYNEQFF
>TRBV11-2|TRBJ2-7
CISSLTDGTYVQYF
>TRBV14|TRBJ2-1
CASSPGTGGCNEQFF
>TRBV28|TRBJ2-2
CARSPNLGKELFF
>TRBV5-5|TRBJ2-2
CASSLVPGGELFF
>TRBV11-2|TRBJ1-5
CAGSTGRFPEPQLF
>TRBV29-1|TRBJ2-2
CSVGVGANTGELVF
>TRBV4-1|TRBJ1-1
CTSSRRGGSKNTEAFF
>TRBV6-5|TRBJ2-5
CTSSTGLADSTQYF
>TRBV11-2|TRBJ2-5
CVSNLGLAGGRDQYF
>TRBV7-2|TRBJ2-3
CASSLGWGTNTQYF
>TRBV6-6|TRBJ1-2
CASGAIGGYGYTF
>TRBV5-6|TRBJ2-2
CASSLDRVFFTGELFF
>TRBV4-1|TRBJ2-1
CASNQENNEQLF
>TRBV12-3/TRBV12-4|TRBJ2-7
CVSGRMGGEQYF
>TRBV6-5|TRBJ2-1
CASGWQDGGNEQFF